In this sample, the clone carrying this T cell receptor beta chain turned up once. This entry is derived from a study of blood T cell repertoires in COVID-19. Across the whole study: COVID-19 samples from acute and convalescent phases originated in the United States, Italy and Spain. The analysed material was cDNA or gDNA that came from T cells, B-cell-depleted T cells, or PBMCs.

Germline values: CDR1 LNHDA, CDR2 SQIVND (reference sequence). CDR3 length: 15 residues. Trimming cost V 1 base and J 1 base, with 9 bases left between them. Per the authors' pipeline: Nucleated cell counts were estimated from reference gene primer amplification. The repertoire was sequenced with immunoSEQ multiplex PCR; TCRdb's copy has only in-frame clones and lacks some. The V and J calls and clone size come from that table; D and trimming were worked out from the DNA. Among over 95,000 clones listed, roughly 84% were seen once. This chain links TRBV19 with TRBJ2-3; the D gene is possibly TRBD2 (6 bases). Sequenced sample: peripheral blood. The receptor comes from a man in his 70s with active or convalescent COVID-19. The CDR3 reads CASSIAGDGTDTQYF. The CDR3 DNA is TGTGCCAGTAGTATAGCGGGGGACGGCACAGATACGCAGTATTTT.